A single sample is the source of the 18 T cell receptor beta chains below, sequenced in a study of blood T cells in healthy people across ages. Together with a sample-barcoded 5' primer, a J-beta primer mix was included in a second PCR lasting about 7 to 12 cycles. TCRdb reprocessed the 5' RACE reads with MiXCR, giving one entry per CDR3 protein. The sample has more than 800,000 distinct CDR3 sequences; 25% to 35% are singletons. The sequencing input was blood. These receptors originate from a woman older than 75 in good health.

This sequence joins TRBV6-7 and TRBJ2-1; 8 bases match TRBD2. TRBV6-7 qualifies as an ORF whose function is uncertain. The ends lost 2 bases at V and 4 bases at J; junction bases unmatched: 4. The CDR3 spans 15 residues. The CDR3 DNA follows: TGTGCCAGCAGTTACGAACTAGCGGTTTACAATGAGCAGTTCTTC. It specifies CASSYELAVYNEQFF.

The CDR3: CASSGGTRGAFF. The CDR3 bases are TGTGCCAGCAGCGGGGGGACTCGGGGGGCTTTCTTT. V is TRBV9 and J is TRBJ1-1; possible D gene TRBD1, 5 bases. V was shortened by 3 bases and J by 11 bases, with 14 bases between the two germline ends. The CDR3 spans 12 residues. The germline V gene has CDR1 SGDLS and CDR2 YYNGEE.

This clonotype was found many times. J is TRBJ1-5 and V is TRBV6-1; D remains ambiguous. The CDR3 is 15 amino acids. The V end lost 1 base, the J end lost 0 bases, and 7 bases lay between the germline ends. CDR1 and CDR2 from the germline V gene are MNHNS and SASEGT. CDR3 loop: CASSEVGYSNQPQHF. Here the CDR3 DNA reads TGTGCCAGCAGTGAAGTGGGGTATAGCAATCAGCCCCAGCATTTT.

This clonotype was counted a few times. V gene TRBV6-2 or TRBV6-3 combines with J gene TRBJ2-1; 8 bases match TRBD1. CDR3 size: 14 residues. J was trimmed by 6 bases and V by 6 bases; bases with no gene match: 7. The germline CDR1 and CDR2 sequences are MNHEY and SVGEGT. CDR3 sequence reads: CASRRTGKFNEQFF. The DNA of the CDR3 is TGTGCCAGCAGGCGGACAGGGAAGTTCAATGAGCAGTTCTTC.

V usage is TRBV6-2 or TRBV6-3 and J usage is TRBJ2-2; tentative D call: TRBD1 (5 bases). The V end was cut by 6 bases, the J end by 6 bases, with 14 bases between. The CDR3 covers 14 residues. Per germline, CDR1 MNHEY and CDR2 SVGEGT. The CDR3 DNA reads TGTGCCAGCAGGGCTTCAAGGGGTTCCGGGGAGCTGTTTTTT. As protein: CASRASRGSGELFF.

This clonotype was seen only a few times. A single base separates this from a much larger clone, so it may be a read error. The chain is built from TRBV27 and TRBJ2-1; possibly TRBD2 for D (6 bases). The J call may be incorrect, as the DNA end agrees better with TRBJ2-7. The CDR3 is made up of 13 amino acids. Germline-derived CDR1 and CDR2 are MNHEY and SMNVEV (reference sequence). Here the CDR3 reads CASSGGIYNEQYF. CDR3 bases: TGTGCCAGCAGCGGAGGGATTTACAATGAGCAGTACTTC.

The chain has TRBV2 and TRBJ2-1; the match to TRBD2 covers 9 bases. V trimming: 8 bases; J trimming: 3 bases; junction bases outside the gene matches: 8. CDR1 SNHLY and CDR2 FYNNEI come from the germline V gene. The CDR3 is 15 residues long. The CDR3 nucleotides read TGTGCCAGCCTATCGGGACTAGCTAACTACAATGAGCAGTTCTTC. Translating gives CASLSGLANYNEQFF.

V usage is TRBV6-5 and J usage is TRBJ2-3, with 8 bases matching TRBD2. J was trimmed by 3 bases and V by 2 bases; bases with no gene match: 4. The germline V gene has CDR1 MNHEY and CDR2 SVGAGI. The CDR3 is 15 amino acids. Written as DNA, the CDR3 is TGTGCCAGCAGTTACGGCAGCGGGAGAACAGATACGCAGTATTTT. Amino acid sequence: CASSYGSGRTDTQYF.

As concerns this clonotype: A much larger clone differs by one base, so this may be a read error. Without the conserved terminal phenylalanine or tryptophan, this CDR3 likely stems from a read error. The CDR3 DNA reads TGCAGCGGCGCGGGGGGGAGCTCCTACAATGAGCAGTACTGC. Translating it yields CSGAGGSSYNEQYC. V gene TRBV29-1 combines with J gene TRBJ2-5; 9 nucleotides match TRBD2. The CDR3 runs to 14 residues. V trimming: 7 bases; J trimming: 11 bases; junction bases outside the gene matches: 17. Germline values: CDR1 SQVTM, CDR2 ANQGSEA.

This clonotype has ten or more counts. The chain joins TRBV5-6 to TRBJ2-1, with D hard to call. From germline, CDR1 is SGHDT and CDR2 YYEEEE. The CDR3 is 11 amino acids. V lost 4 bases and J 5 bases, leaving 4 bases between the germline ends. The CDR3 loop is CASSLDNEQFF. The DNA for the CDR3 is TGTGCCAGCAGCCTCGACAATGAGCAGTTCTTC.

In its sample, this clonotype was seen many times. The CDR3 DNA sequence: TGCAGTGCTACTACATTGTACGAGCAGTACTTC. This translates into CSATTLYEQYF. V is TRBV20-1 and J is TRBJ2-7; D is uncertain. The CDR3 runs 11 residues. V was shortened by 4 bases and J by 4 bases, with 8 bases between the two germline ends. Germline-derived CDR1 and CDR2 are DFQATT and SNEGSKA (reference sequence).

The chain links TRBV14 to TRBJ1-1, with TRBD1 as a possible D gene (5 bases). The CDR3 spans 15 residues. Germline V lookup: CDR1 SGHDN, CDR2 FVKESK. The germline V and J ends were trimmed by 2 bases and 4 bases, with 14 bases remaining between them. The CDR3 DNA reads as TGTGCCAGCAGCCAAATCTCGCGGGGGAGCACTGAAGCTTTCTTT. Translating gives CASSQISRGSTEAFF.

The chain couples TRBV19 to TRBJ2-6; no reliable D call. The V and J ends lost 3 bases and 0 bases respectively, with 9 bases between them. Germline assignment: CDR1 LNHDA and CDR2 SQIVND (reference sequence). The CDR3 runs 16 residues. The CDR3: CASSMGLFSGANVLTF. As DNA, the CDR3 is TGTGCCAGTAGTATGGGTCTTTTCTCTGGGGCCAACGTCCTGACTTTC.

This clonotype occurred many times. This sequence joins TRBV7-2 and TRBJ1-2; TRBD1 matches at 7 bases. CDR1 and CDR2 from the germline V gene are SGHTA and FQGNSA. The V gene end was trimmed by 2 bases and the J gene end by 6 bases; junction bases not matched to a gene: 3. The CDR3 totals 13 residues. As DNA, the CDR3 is TGTGCCAGCAGCTTACGAGGGGGCAATGGCTACACCTTC. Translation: CASSLRGGNGYTF.

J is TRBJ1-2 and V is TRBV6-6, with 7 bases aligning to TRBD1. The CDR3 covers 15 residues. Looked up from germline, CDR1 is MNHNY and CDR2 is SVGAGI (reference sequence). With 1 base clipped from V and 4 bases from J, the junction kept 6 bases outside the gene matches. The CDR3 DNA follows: TGTGCCAGCAGTTACTGGCCGGACAGGAGCTATGGCTACACCTTC. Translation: CASSYWPDRSYGYTF.

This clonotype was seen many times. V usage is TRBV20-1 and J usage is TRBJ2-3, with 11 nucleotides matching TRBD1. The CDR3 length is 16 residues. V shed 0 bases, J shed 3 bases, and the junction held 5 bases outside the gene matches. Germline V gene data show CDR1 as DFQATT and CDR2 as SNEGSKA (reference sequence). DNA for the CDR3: TGCAGTGCTAGAGATATGGACAGGGGGCATACAGATACGCAGTATTTT. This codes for CSARDMDRGHTDTQYF.

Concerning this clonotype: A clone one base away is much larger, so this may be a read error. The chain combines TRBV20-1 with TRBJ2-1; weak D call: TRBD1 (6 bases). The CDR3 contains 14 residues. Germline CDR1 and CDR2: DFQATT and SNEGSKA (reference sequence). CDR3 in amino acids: CSARWQGTNNAQFF. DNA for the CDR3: TGCAGTGCTAGGTGGCAGGGGACCAACAATGCGCAGTTCTTC.

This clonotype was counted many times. This chain's CDR3 is CASSYRERETQYF. CDR3 DNA: TGTGCCAGCAGTTACCGAGAGCGAGAGACCCAGTACTTC. This chain links TRBV12-3 or TRBV12-4 with TRBJ2-5; the D is unclear. CDR3 length: 13 amino acids. Trimming removed 4 bases from V and 4 bases from J, with 10 bases in between.